These T cell receptor beta chains were read from a single sample in a study of blood T cells in healthy people across ages. One entry per CDR3 protein results from TCRdb running MiXCR on the 5' RACE reads. Of hundreds of thousands of distinct CDR3 sequences listed, approximately 30% are singletons. Source material: blood. These receptors originate from an elderly woman in good health. Both conserved end residues are part of each CDR3. Fields, in order: D gene, clone size, J gene, V gene, CDR3 DNA, CDR3 protein. A D gene is named only where the DNA matches it firmly. Clone size is stated in some rows and not others, as once, few, many or a class when expanded.

-	few	TRBJ2-1	TRBV20-1	TGCAGTGCCTTAGGGTTGTGGGACAATGAGCAGTTCTTC	CSALGLWDNEQFF
-	-	TRBJ2-7	TRBV4-3	TGCGCCAGCAGCCAAGAAGAGGGACAAAGCTACGAGCAGTACTTC	CASSQEEGQSYEQYF
-	few	TRBJ1-5	TRBV21-1	TGTGCCAGCAGCCGGGGGCTCGAGGATCAGCCCCAGCATTTT	CASSRGLEDQPQHF
TRBD1	-	TRBJ2-7	TRBV5-6	TGTGCCAGCAGCTGGGGAGACAGGGATGAGCAGTACTTC	CASSWGDRDEQYF
TRBD2	-	TRBJ2-1	TRBV28	TGTGCCAGCAGCCCCGGACCAGCGGGGGAGCAGTTCTTC	CASSPGPAGEQFF
TRBD1	few	TRBJ2-5	TRBV7-9	TGTGCCAGCAGCCTGGACAGGGCGCTGGAGACCCAGTACTTC	CASSLDRALETQYF
-	-	TRBJ2-5	TRBV6-2/TRBV6-3	TGTACCAGCAACCTAAGCGGAGACCTCTACAAGCAGTACTTC	CTSNLSGDLYKQYF
-	-	TRBJ2-3	TRBV27	TGTGCCAGCAGTCCCCGGGGTACTAGAGCAGATACGCAGTATTTT	CASSPRGTRADTQYF
TRBD1	many	TRBJ2-3	TRBV5-1	TGCGCCAGCAGCTGGGGGGACAGGGGAAAAGCGGATACGCAGTATTTT	CASSWGDRGKADTQYF
TRBD1	many	TRBJ1-6	TRBV12-3/TRBV12-4	TGTGCCAGCAGTATGGGACAGTCGGATTCACCCCTCCACTTT	CASSMGQSDSPLHF
TRBD1	few	TRBJ2-3	TRBV5-1	TGCGCCAGCAGTTCTAACAGGGGATTTAGCACAGATGCGCAGTATTTT	CASSSNRGFSTDAQYF
-	-	TRBJ1-1	TRBV4-2	TGTGCCAGCAGCCACCCAGGGACGGCGAACACTGAAGCTTTCTTT	CASSHPGTANTEAFF
-	-	TRBJ1-4	TRBV6-6	TGTGCCAGCAACCCGGGGGGGTCGTTTGAAAAACTGTTTTTT	CASNPGGSFEKLFF
TRBD2	many	TRBJ2-5	TRBV6-6	TGTGCCAGCAGACTAGCGGGGGGGGAGACCCAGTACTTC	CASRLAGGETQYF
-	many	TRBJ2-7	TRBV18	TGTGCCAGCTCACCAAAGACAGGCGCCTACGAGCAGTACTTC	CASSPKTGAYEQYF
-	-	TRBJ2-2	TRBV5-1	TGCGCCAGCAGCCTAGGCATTAGGAACACCGGGGAGCTGTTTTTT	CASSLGIRNTGELFF
TRBD2	many	TRBJ2-4	TRBV12-3/TRBV12-4	TGTGCCAGCAGTTTACTCGGGGCGGGGGGCCCCAAAAACATTCAGTACTTC	CASSLLGAGGPKNIQYF
-	-	TRBJ1-1	TRBV20-1	TGCAGTGTCCCGGGGCGATCGAACACTGAAGCTTTCTTT	CSVPGRSNTEAFF
-	few	TRBJ1-5	TRBV15	TGTGCCACCAGCAGAGAGGCGGTCAATCAGCCCCAGCATTTT	CATSREAVNQPQHF
-	few	TRBJ2-5	TRBV6-1	TGTGCCGGCAGTCCCCGGGGGGAGACCCAGTACTTC	CAGSPRGETQYF
-	many	TRBJ1-5	TRBV12-3/TRBV12-4	TGTGCCAGCTCCTTGGGAAGGAGCGCAGGGATGGGGAATCAGCCCCAGCATTTT	CASSLGRSAGMGNQPQHF
TRBD1	many	TRBJ1-2	TRBV20-1	TGCAGTGCTAGAGGGACAGGGGAGAAAGCTAACTATGGCTACACCTTC	CSARGTGEKANYGYTF
TRBD1	many	TRBJ1-2	TRBV25-1	TGTGCCAGCAGTGAGACAGGGGGCCATGGCTACACCTTC	CASSETGGHGYTF
TRBD2	few	TRBJ2-7	TRBV11-3	TGTGCCAGCAGCTCCCATCAGCGGGGGGGCCAACGTGAGCAGTACTTC	CASSSHQRGGQREQYF